Presented here are 13 T cell receptor beta chains from one specimen sequenced in a study of vaccination and CD4 T cells after COVID-19. Sequencing of the DNA from cultured CD4+ T cells was carried out with the Oncomine TCR Beta short-read assay. One entry per CDR3 protein, called by TCRdb with MiXCR from the PCR reads. Seen here are 20,000 to 25,000 distinct CDR3 sequences, 70% observed once, and the top ten hold around 8.1%. No antigen has been assigned to these receptors. Treatment: approximately 9-day PBMC culture with coronavirus spike peptide pools or control peptides (ViraFEST assay). The sequencing sample was made of CD4+ T cells from blood, cultured in vitro. The source of these receptors is a human donor who had recovered from COVID-19.

J is TRBJ1-5 and V is TRBV6-1, with TRBD1 as a possible D gene (5 bases). The CDR3 contains 15 residues. The germline V and J ends were trimmed by 6 bases and 3 bases, with 15 bases remaining between them. Germline V gene lookup returns CDR1 MNHNS and CDR2 SASEGT. The CDR3 loop is CASRQGGALNQPQHF. CDR3 bases: TGTGCCAGCAGACAAGGTGGGGCCCTCAATCAGCCCCAGCATTTT.

This clonotype was observed a handful of times. The J gene is TRBJ2-3, the V gene TRBV9, with TRBD2 identical over 10 bases. Germline V gene sequence: CDR1 SGDLS, CDR2 YYNGEE. This CDR3 has 14 amino acids. The V segment lost 3 bases and the J segment 3 bases; nucleotides outside the gene matches: 1. The CDR3 DNA reads TGTGCCAGCAGCGATAGCGGGAGGACAGATACGCAGTATTTT. Translated: CASSDSGRTDTQYF. Looking up the rest from reference TRBV9 and TRBJ2-3 gives the full variable domain: DSGVTQTPKHLITATGQRVTLRCSPRSGDLSVYWYQQSLDQGLQFLIQYYNGEERAKGNILERFSAQQFPDLHSELNLSSLELGDSALYFCASSDSGRTDTQYFGPGTRLTVL.

V usage is TRBV6-2 or TRBV6-3 and J usage is TRBJ2-2; D gene unclear. The V gene lost 6 bases and the J gene lost 6 bases, with 5 bases spanning the gap. CDR1 and CDR2 (germline): MNHEY, SVGEGT. This CDR3 is 11 amino acids long. The DNA of the CDR3 is TGTGCCAGCAGCCCACCCGGGGAGCTGTTTTTT. It yields the protein CASSPPGELFF.

DNA for the CDR3: TGTGCCAGCAACCTCGACAGGAGCTCTGAAGCTTTCTTT. This gives the protein CASNLDRSSEAFF. The chain couples TRBV2 to TRBJ1-1; the D gene is possibly TRBD1 (6 bases). Trimming stripped 7 bases from V and 6 bases from J, with 15 bases between. Germline V CDR1 and CDR2: SNHLY, FYNNEI. This CDR3 is 13 amino acids long.

This sequence joins TRBV20-1 and TRBJ1-3; TRBD1 agrees at 7 bases. Germline lookup yields CDR1 DFQATT and CDR2 SNEGSKA (reference sequence). This CDR3 is 17 amino acids long. The V segment lost 5 bases and the J segment 2 bases; nucleotides outside the gene matches: 15. This CDR3 reads CSAGRTGLGVAGNTIYF. CDR3 DNA: TGCAGTGCTGGACGGACAGGTTTAGGTGTCGCTGGAAACACCATATATTTT.

The CDR3 here is CASSLRGVLASDTQYF. The CDR3 bases are TGTGCCAGCAGCTTACGCGGGGTCCTCGCCTCAGATACGCAGTATTTT. This chain connects TRBV11-1 to TRBJ2-3; D is perhaps TRBD2 (6 bases). Germline-derived CDR1 and CDR2 are SGHAT and FQDESV (reference sequence). The CDR3 runs to 16 residues. V was trimmed by 2 bases and J by 4 bases, leaving 16 bases between them.

This clonotype appeared a few times. The chain joins TRBV20-1 to TRBJ1-2; D is unresolved. In germline, CDR1 is DFQATT, CDR2 SNEGSKA (reference sequence). V was shortened by 3 bases and J by 4 bases, with 9 bases between the two germline ends. CDR3 length: 12 amino acids. CDR3 DNA: TGCAGTGCTAGCCGACGGACCTATGGCTACACCTTC. Encoded protein: CSASRRTYGYTF.

V gene TRBV6-2 or TRBV6-3 combines with J gene TRBJ1-5, with D possibly being TRBD1 (6 bases). CDR1 is MNHEY and CDR2 is SVGEGT in the germline V gene. V was shortened by 5 bases and J by 3 bases, with 20 bases between the two germline ends. CDR3 length: 17 residues. The CDR3 nucleotides are TGTGCCAGCAGTCAGACAGGAAGTTCTCGGAACAATCAGCCCCAGCATTTT. Translated: CASSQTGSSRNNQPQHF.

The chain joins TRBV19 to TRBJ1-5; D might be TRBD1 (6 bases). CDR1 LNHDA and CDR2 SQIVND come from the germline V gene (reference sequence). CDR3 length: 15 residues. V shed 7 bases and J shed 0 bases, with 13 bases lying between them. CDR3 in amino acids: CASTGNRDSNQPQHF. The CDR3 coding sequence is TGTGCCAGTACAGGAAACAGGGATAGCAATCAGCCCCAGCATTTT.

This clonotype appeared a few times. V gene TRBV19 combines with J gene TRBJ1-5; no clear D. Germline assignment: CDR1 LNHDA and CDR2 SQIVND (reference sequence). Trimming removed 10 bases at V and 2 bases at J, with 15 bases between. The CDR3 totals 14 residues. The CDR3 protein is CATSPGRGNQPQHF. The CDR3 nucleotides read TGTGCCACCAGTCCGGGAAGGGGCAATCAGCCCCAGCATTTT.

V is TRBV28 and J is TRBJ2-3; D is uncertain. There are 15 residues in the CDR3. Trimming removed 3 bases at V and 6 bases at J, with 16 bases between. CDR1 and CDR2 (germline): MDHEN, SYDVKM. In DNA form, the CDR3 reads TGTGCCAGCAGTTTCCGTCGTGGAAAAGGGGATACGCAGTATTTT. It specifies CASSFRRGKGDTQYF. The whole variable domain, filled in from reference TRBV28 and TRBJ2-3, reads DVKVTQSSRYLVKRTGEKVFLECVQDMDHENMFWYRQDPGLGLRLIYFSYDVKMKEKGDIPEGYSVSREKKERFSLILESASTNQTSMYLCASSFRRGKGDTQYFGPGTRLTVL.

The V call is TRBV7-6, the J call TRBJ1-3; 9 nucleotides match TRBD1. With 7 bases clipped from V and 0 bases from J, the junction kept 13 bases outside the gene matches. Germline V gene data show CDR1 as SGHVS and CDR2 as FNYEAQ. The CDR3 contains 18 residues. CDR3 sequence: CASTPGTGKTGSGNTIYF. In nucleotides, the CDR3 is TGTGCCAGCACCCCCGGGACAGGGAAGACCGGCTCTGGAAACACCATATATTTT.

CDR3 region: CASSQERTVWLEAFF. DNA of the CDR3: TGCGCCAGCAGCCAAGAGCGAACTGTTTGGCTTGAAGCTTTCTTT. The chain carries TRBV4-3 and TRBJ1-1; no clear D gene. In germline, CDR1 is LGHNA, CDR2 YSLEER. Trimming left V 0 bases short and J 7 bases short, with 15 bases between. The CDR3 length is 15 residues.